This entry lists 21 T cell receptor beta chains sequenced from one sample in a study of OX40 agonist ivuxolimab in advanced cancers. Library preparation was by the immunoSEQ multiplex PCR assay. TCRdb's version of the immuneACCESS table is confined to in-frame rearrangements and falls short of the full clone set. An unresolved V gene accounts for under half of the shortfall where checked; the remainder is of unknown origin. The sample profile shows fewer than 25,000 clones; around 86% of them were found once. Roughly 16% of the sample rests with the top ten. The sequences come from CD4+ or CD8+ T cells sorted from blood, collected in a trial of the OX40 agonist ivuxolimab. All receptors come from an adult with an advanced solid tumor such as melanoma, head and neck, liver or kidney cancer.

This clone came up once. The chain joins TRBV30 to TRBJ1-3, with 8 positions matching TRBD1. J was trimmed by 1 base and V by 5 bases; bases with no gene match: 4. Germline loops: CDR1 GTSNPN, CDR2 SVGIG (reference sequence). CDR3 size: 14 residues. CDR3 protein: CAWSTGGSGNTIYF. DNA for the CDR3: TGTGCCTGGTCCACAGGGGGGTCTGGAAACACCATATATTTT.

This sequence joins TRBV7-2 and TRBJ2-1, with D perhaps matching TRBD1 or TRBD2 (5 bases each). This CDR3 is 17 amino acids long. Deletions cut 1 base from V and 0 bases from J, with 13 bases between. CDR1 is SGHTA and CDR2 is FQGNSA in the germline V gene. The CDR3 protein is CASSLDRGASSYNEQFF. The CDR3 nucleotides are TGTGCCAGCAGCTTAGACCGAGGGGCAAGCTCCTACAATGAGCAGTTCTTC.

This clone was picked up one time. The V gene is TRBV6-1, the J gene TRBJ1-2; 7 nucleotides match TRBD1. Germline CDR1 MNHNS, CDR2 SASEGT. The ends lost 8 bases at V and 6 bases at J; junction bases unmatched: 3. The CDR3 is 11 amino acids. The CDR3 DNA is TGTGCCAGCCGGGACAGCCATGGCTACACCTTC. Residues: CASRDSHGYTF.

The J gene is TRBJ2-7, the V gene TRBV30; TRBD2 is a possible D gene (6 bases). Germline CDR1 reads GTSNPN; CDR2 reads SVGIG (reference sequence). V gave up 5 bases and J gave up 8 bases, with 22 bases separating them. This CDR3 has 14 amino acids. CDR3 DNA sequence: TGTGCCTGGGCGATGAGGGGCGGGGCCCTAAAGCAGTACTTC. Residues: CAWAMRGGALKQYF.

This chain joins TRBV9 and TRBJ1-4; D possibly corresponds to TRBD1 (5 bases). Per the germline V gene, CDR1 is SGDLS and CDR2 is YYNGEE. CDR3 length equals 16 residues. V was cut by 0 bases and J by 5 bases, with 14 bases left in between. CDR3 in amino acids: CASSVARGVSNEKLFF. DNA of the CDR3: TGTGCCAGCAGCGTAGCGAGAGGGGTTTCGAATGAAAAACTGTTTTTT.

The chain has TRBV6-4 and TRBJ2-2; weak D call: TRBD2 (7 bases). The CDR3 totals 16 residues. CDR1 is MRHNA and CDR2 is SNTAGT in the germline V gene. The ends were cut back, 2 bases at V and 2 bases at J, with 12 bases in the middle. Here the CDR3 reads CASSDGGASNTGELFF. In nucleotides, the CDR3 is TGTGCCAGCAGTGACGGGGGGGCATCCAACACCGGGGAGCTGTTTTTT.

This sequence joins TRBV2 and TRBJ1-2; 7 nucleotides match TRBD1. The CDR3 runs to 14 residues. CDR1 and CDR2 from the germline V gene are SNHLY and FYNNEI. J was trimmed by 4 bases and V by 6 bases; bases with no gene match: 8. The CDR3 DNA reads as TGTGCCAGCAGCCAGGGGGAGGGGCGCTATGGCTACACCTTC. Its protein is CASSQGEGRYGYTF.

The rearrangement links TRBV14 to TRBJ1-1; TRBD1 aligns across 8 bases. The germline V gene encodes CDR1 SGHDN and CDR2 FVKESK. Germline trimming cut 2 bases from V and 1 base from J; bases unmatched to any gene: 6. This CDR3 is 16 amino acids long. CDR3 in amino acids: CASSQFFGTGNTEAFF. CDR3 coding DNA: TGTGCCAGCAGCCAATTTTTCGGGACAGGGAACACTGAAGCTTTCTTT.

This CDR3 reads CASSKVPGTSGSYNEQFF. CDR3 bases: TGTGCCAGCAGCAAAGTTCCCGGGACTAGCGGATCCTACAATGAGCAGTTCTTC. V and J are TRBV21-1 and TRBJ2-1; whether TRBD2, the table's D call, matches the DNA was not checked. TRBV21-1 is described as a pseudogene. This CDR3 spans 18 amino acids.

The chain is built from TRBV2 and TRBJ2-1; TRBD2 agrees at 11 bases. Trimming took 4 bases from V and 0 from J; bases not matched to a gene: 5. CDR3 length equals 17 residues. Germline CDR1 is SNHLY and CDR2 is FYNNEI. The CDR3 DNA reads TGTGCCAGCAGTGGTCTAGCGGGGGGCCACTCCTACAATGAGCAGTTCTTC. Protein product: CASSGLAGGHSYNEQFF.

The V gene is TRBV5-1, the J gene TRBJ2-2; D gene ambiguous. Germline V gives CDR1 SGHRS, CDR2 YFSETQ. This CDR3 region has 14 residues. The V end lost 4 bases, the J end lost 3 bases, and 10 bases lay between the germline ends. DNA for the CDR3: TGCGCCAGCAGCCTTGATCTCTACACCGGGGAGCTGTTTTTT. It encodes CASSLDLYTGELFF.

The chain joins TRBV5-1 to TRBJ2-3, with D maybe TRBD2 (5 bases). Trimming shortened V by 1 base and J by 6 bases, and 9 bases separated the two germline ends. CDR3 length equals 13 residues. Germline assignment: CDR1 SGHRS and CDR2 YFSETQ. The CDR3 DNA reads as TGCGCCAGCAGCTTGAGGGAGTATGATACGCAGTATTTT. Residues: CASSLREYDTQYF.

The sample holds one count of this clone. V is TRBV2 and J is TRBJ1-2; D remains unclear. V was pared by 6 bases and J by 6 bases, with 11 bases between. The CDR3 has 12 amino acids. Germline lookup yields CDR1 SNHLY and CDR2 FYNNEI. The CDR3: CASRRILDGYTF. CDR3 DNA: TGTGCCAGCAGAAGGATATTGGATGGCTACACCTTC.

V gene TRBV13 combines with J gene TRBJ2-7; 11 bases fit TRBD2. The CDR3 contains 18 residues. The junction had 19 bases not matched to a gene; V was cut back by 5 bases and J by 7 bases. Looked up from germline, CDR1 is PRHDT and CDR2 is FYEKMQ (reference sequence). CDR3 DNA: TGTGCCAGCAGCCAATCCCCGGGACTAGCGGTCGGCGGGGGGGAGCAGTACTTC. It is translated as CASSQSPGLAVGGGEQYF.

This clone appeared a single time. The J gene is TRBJ2-3, the V gene TRBV30; D is unclear. The CDR3 runs 12 residues. The ends were cut back, 4 bases at V and 0 bases at J, with 5 bases in the middle. Germline CDR1 reads GTSNPN; CDR2 reads SVGIG (reference sequence). The CDR3 reads CAWTSSTDTQYF. CDR3 sequence (DNA): TGTGCCTGGACGTCTAGCACAGATACGCAGTATTTT.

A remark on this clone: Other nucleotide sequences in the sample specify the same CDR3. This sequence joins TRBV29-1 and TRBJ2-3, with no clear D. Trimming cost V 3 bases and J 2 bases, with 0 bases left between them. The length of the CDR3 is 10 residues. CDR1 is SQVTM, CDR2 ANQGSEA, per germline. CDR3 residues: CSVDTDTQYF. The CDR3 DNA is TGCAGCGTTGACACAGATACGCAGTATTTT.

The CDR3: CASSVNSPTEAFF. The CDR3 bases are TGTGCCAGCAGTGTGAACAGTCCGACTGAAGCTTTCTTT. The chain is built from TRBV2 and TRBJ1-1; D gene unclear. V was clipped by 4 bases and J by 5 bases, with 11 bases between them. This CDR3 comprises 13 residues. From germline, CDR1 is SNHLY and CDR2 FYNNEI.

About this clone: Distinct nucleotide sequences in the sample also encode this CDR3. The chain joins TRBV7-2 to TRBJ1-2; maybe TRBD1 (5 bases). The V end lost 5 bases, the J end lost 8 bases, and 21 bases lay between the germline ends. The CDR3 runs 15 residues. In germline, CDR1 is SGHTA, CDR2 FQGNSA. The CDR3 loop is CASSKFSGTAMGYTF. The CDR3 bases are TGTGCCAGCAGCAAATTCTCTGGGACTGCTATGGGCTACACCTTC.

V gene TRBV5-1 combines with J gene TRBJ1-1, with TRBD1 matching 7 bases. The CDR3 loop spans 14 amino acids. The germline V gene has CDR1 SGHRS and CDR2 YFSETQ. Trimming at V came to 3 bases and at J to 4 bases, leaving 6 bases not matched to a gene. The chain's CDR3 is CASSSRDSSTEAFF. CDR3 bases: TGCGCCAGCAGCTCACGGGACAGTAGCACTGAAGCTTTCTTT.

The chain recombines TRBV5-1 with TRBJ1-4, with 8 bases matching TRBD1. CDR3 length equals 16 residues. Germline V gene sequence: CDR1 SGHRS, CDR2 YFSETQ. Trimming removed 2 bases from V and 3 bases from J; junction bases left unmatched: 6. The CDR3 coding sequence is TGCGCCAGCAGCTTACAACCGGGACAGGCTAATGAAAAACTGTTTTTT. The encoded protein is CASSLQPGQANEKLFF.

The J gene is TRBJ2-7, the V gene TRBV27; 7 bases agree with TRBD1. Trimming removed 5 bases from V and 1 base from J; junction bases left unmatched: 14. The CDR3 totals 17 residues. CDR1 and CDR2 (germline): MNHEY, SMNVEV (reference sequence). In nucleotides, the CDR3 is TGTGCCAGCAGTCGGGCCTTGGGACCGGGACAGTCCTACGAGCAGTACTTC. It is translated as CASSRALGPGQSYEQYF.